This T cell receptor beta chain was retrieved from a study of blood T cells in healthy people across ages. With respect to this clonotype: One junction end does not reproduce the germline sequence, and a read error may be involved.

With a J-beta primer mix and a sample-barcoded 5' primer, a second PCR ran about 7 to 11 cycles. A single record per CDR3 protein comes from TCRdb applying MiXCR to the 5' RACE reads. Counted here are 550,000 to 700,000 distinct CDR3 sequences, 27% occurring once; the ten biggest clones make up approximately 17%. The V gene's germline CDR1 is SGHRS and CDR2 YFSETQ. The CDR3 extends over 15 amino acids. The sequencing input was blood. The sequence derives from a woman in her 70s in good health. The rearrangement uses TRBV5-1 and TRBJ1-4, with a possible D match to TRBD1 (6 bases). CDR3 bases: TGCGCCAGCAGCTTGGCCCACAGGGCCAATGAAAAACTGCTTTTT. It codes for CASSLAHRANEKLLF.